This T cell receptor (beta chain) was sequenced for a study of blood T cell repertoires in COVID-19. Study-level information: T cells, B-cell-depleted T cells, or PBMCs supplied cDNA or gDNA.

This clone was seen a single time. Germline V gene lookup returns CDR1 LNHNV and CDR2 YYDKDF (reference sequence). The V end lost 2 bases, the J end lost 3 bases, and 8 bases lay between the germline ends. This CDR3 is built from 14 residues. Method: immunoSEQ multiplex PCR; TCRdb's copy keeps in-frame clones and lacks some. The sample gives under 550,000 clones, roughly 90% of which show up once; roughly 0.76% is in the top ten. The receptor comes from a man between 18 and 35 years old with COVID-19, enrolled during active disease. The chain carries TRBV15 and TRBJ1-5; D gene uncertain. The sample taken for sequencing was peripheral blood. The CDR3 sequence is CATSRKRVNQPQHF. The CDR3 DNA sequence: TGTGCCACCAGCAGAAAACGGGTCAATCAGCCCCAGCATTTT.